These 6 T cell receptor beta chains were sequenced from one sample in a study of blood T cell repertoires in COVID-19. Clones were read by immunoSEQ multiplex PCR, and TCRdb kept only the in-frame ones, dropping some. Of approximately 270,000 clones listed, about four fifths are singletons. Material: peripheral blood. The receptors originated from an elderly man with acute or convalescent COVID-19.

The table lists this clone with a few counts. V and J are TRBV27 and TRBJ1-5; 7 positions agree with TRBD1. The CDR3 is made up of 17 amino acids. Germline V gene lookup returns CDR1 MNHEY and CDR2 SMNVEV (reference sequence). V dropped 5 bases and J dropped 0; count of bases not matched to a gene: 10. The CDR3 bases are TGTGCCAGCAGTCCCTGGACAGGATCGCTTAGCAATCAGCCCCAGCATTTT. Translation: CASSPWTGSLSNQPQHF.

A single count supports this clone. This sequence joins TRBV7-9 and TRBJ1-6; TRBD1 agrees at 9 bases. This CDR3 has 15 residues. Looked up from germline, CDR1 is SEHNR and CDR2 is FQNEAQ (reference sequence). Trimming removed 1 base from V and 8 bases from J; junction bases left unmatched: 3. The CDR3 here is CASSLGQGVYSPLHF. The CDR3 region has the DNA TGTGCCAGCAGCTTAGGACAGGGGGTGTATTCACCCCTCCACTTT. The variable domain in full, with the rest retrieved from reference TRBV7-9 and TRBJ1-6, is DTGVSQNPRHKITKRGQNVTFRCDPISEHNRLYWYRQTLGQGPEFLTYFQNEAQLEKSRLLSDRFSAERPKGSFSTLEIQRTEQGDSAMYLCASSLGQGVYSPLHFGNGTRLTVT.

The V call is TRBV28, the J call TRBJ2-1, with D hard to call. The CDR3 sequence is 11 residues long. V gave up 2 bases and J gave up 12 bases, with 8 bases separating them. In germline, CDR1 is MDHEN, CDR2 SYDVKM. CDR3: CASSLGPGQFF. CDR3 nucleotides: TGTGCCAGCAGTTTAGGCCCGGGGCAGTTCTTC.

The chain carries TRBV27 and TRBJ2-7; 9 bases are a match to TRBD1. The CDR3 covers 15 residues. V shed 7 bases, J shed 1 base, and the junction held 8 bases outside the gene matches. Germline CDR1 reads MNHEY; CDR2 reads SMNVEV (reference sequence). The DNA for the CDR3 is TGTGCCAGCAATAACCCGGGACAGGGTTCCTACGAGCAGTACTTC. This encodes CASNNPGQGSYEQYF.

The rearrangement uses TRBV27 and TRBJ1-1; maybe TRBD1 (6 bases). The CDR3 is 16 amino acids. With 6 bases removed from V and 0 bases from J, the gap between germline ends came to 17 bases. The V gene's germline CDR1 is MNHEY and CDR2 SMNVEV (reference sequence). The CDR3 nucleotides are TGTGCCAGCAGCTTCGGGGGGCCATACCTGAACACTGAAGCTTTCTTT. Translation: CASSFGGPYLNTEAFF.

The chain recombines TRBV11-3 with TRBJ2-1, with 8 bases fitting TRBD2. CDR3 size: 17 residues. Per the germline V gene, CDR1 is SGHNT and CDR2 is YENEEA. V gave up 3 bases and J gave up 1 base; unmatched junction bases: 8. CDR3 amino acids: CASSFRAGGGSYNEQFF. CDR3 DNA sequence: TGTGCCAGCAGCTTTAGGGCGGGCGGGGGGTCCTACAATGAGCAGTTCTTC. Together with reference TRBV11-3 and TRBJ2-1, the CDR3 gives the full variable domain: EAGVVQSPRYKIIEKKQPVAFWCNPISGHNTLYWYLQNLGQGPELLIRYENEEAVDDSQLPKDRFSAERLKGVDSTLKIQPAELGDSAVYLCASSFRAGGGSYNEQFFGPGTRLTVL.